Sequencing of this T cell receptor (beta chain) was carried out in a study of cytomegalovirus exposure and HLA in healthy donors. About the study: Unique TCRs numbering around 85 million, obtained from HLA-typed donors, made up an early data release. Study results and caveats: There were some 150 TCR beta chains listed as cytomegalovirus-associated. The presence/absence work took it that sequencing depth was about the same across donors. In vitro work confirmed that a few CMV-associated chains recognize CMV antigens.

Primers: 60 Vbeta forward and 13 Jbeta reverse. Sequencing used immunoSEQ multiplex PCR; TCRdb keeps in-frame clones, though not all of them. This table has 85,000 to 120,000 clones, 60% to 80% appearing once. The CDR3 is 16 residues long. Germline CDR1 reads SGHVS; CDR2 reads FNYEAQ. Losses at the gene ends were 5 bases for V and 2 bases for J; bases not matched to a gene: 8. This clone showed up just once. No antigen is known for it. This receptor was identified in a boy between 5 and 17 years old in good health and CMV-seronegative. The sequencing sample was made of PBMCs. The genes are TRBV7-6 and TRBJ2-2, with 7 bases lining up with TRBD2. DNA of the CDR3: TGTGCCAGCAGCCCTAGAAGCGGGGAAAACACCGGGGAGCTGTTTTTT. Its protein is CASSPRSGENTGELFF.